This paragraph reports one T cell receptor (beta chain). Its antigen remains unidentified. V trimming: 4 bases; J trimming: 4 bases; junction bases outside the gene matches: 13. The length of the CDR3 is 16 residues. Germline V gives CDR1 SGDLS, CDR2 YYNGEE. This record comes from a study of blood T cell dynamics during melanoma immunotherapy. DNA loading was fixed at 350 to 450 ng for all bulk PBMC samples. The method was immunoSEQ multiplex PCR; TCRdb's version includes in-frame clones alone and lacks a portion of them. The data contain roughly 14,000 clones, more than 70% of them singletons. Study conclusions and caveats: It remained unknown if the driving T cell clones were melanoma-specific. Disease-control patients' PBMC repertoires became either more clonal or more diverse at W3.

Documented time point: pre-treatment baseline. Patients with prior systemic cancer treatment, concomitant immunosuppressants, or other active malignancies were excluded. The chain joins TRBV9 to TRBJ2-7; 8 positions agree with TRBD2. Sequencing was performed on blood, taken from a patient treated with checkpoint blockade. This receptor was obtained from a human donor with melanoma. This CDR3 is CASSPTAGTSRYEQYF. CDR3 coding DNA: TGTGCCAGCAGCCCTACAGCCGGGACTAGTCGGTACGAGCAGTACTTC.